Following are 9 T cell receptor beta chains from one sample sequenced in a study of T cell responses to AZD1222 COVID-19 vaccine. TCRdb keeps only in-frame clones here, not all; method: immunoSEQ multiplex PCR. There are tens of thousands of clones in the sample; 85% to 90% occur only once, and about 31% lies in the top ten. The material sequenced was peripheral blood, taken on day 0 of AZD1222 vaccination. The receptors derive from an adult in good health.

This CDR3 is CASSSPGGAQETQYF. The CDR3 DNA follows: TGTGCCAGCAGCTCGCCTGGGGGGGCCCAAGAGACCCAGTACTTC. The gene calls are TRBV7-2 and TRBJ2-5; TRBD2 is a possible D gene (7 bases). Trimming cost V 4 bases and J 1 base, with 13 bases left between them. Germline loops: CDR1 SGHTA, CDR2 FQGNSA. This CDR3 region has 15 residues. The full variable domain, with the rest looked up from reference TRBV7-2 and TRBJ2-5, is GAGVSQSPSNKVTEKGKDVELRCDPISGHTALYWYRQSLGQGLEFLIYFQGNSAPDKSGLPSDRFSAERTGGSVSTLTIQRTQQEDSAVYLCASSSPGGAQETQYFGPGTRLLVL.

This CDR3 reads CASSLAGTGDYEQYF. CDR3 nucleotide sequence: TGTGCCAGCTCATTGGCCGGGACAGGGGATTACGAGCAGTACTTC. The chain couples TRBV18 to TRBJ2-7; 10 bases map to TRBD1. V lost 5 bases, J lost 4 bases, and 8 bases stayed unmatched. CDR1 is KGHSH, CDR2 LQKENI, per germline. The length of the CDR3 is 15 residues.

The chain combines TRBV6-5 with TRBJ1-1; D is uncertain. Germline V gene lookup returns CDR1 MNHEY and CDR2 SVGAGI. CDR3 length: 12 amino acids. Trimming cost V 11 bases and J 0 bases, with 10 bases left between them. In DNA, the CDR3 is TGTGCCGTTACGGGAATGAACACTGAAGCTTTCTTT. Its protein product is CAVTGMNTEAFF.

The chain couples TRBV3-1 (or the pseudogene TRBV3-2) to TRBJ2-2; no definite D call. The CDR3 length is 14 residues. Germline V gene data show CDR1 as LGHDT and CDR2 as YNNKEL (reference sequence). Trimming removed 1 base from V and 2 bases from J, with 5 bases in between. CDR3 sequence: CASSQGPNTGELFF. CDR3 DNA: TGTGCCAGCAGCCAAGGCCCTAACACCGGGGAGCTGTTTTTT.

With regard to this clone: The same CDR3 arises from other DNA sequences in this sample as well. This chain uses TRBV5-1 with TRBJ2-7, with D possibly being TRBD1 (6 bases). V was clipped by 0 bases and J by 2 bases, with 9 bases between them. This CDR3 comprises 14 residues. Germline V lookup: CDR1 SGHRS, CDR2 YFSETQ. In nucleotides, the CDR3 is TGCGCCAGCAGCTTGGTAGGGGGAACCTACGAGCAGTACTTC. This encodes CASSLVGGTYEQYF.

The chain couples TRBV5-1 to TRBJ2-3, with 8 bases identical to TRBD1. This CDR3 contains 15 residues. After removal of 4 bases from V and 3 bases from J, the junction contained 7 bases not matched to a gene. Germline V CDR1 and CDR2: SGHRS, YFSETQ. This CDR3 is CASSPGQALTDTQYF. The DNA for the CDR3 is TGCGCCAGCAGCCCGGGACAGGCATTAACAGATACGCAGTATTTT.

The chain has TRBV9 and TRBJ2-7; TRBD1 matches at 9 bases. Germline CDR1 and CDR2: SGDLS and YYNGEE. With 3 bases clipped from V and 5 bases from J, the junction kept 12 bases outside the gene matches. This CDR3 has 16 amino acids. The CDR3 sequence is CASSESPLGTGNEQYF. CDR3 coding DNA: TGTGCCAGCAGCGAGTCCCCGCTAGGGACAGGGAACGAGCAGTACTTC.

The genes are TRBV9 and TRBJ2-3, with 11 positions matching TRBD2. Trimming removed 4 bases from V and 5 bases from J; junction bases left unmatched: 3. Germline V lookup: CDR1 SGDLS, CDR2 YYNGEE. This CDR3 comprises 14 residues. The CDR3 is CASSFGTSGDTQYF. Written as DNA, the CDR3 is TGTGCCAGCAGCTTTGGGACTAGCGGAGATACGCAGTATTTT.

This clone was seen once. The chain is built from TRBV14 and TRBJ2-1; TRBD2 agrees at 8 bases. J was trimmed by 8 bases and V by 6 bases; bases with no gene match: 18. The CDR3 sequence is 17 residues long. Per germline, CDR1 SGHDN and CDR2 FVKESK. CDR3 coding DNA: TGTGCCAGCAGTCGGAAACAGGCGGGACTAGGTGTCTATGAGCAGTTCTTC. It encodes CASSRKQAGLGVYEQFF.